Shown below are 30 T cell receptor beta chains from a single sample sequenced in a study of OX40 agonist ivuxolimab in advanced cancers. Repertoires were generated with immunoSEQ multiplex PCR, while TCRdb's copy carries only in-frame clones and drops some. Altogether 65,000 to 70,000 clones are present, 87% being singletons, with the ten largest covering roughly 2.7%. The sequences come from CD4+ or CD8+ T cells sorted from blood, collected in a trial of the OX40 agonist ivuxolimab. The receptors originated from an adult with an advanced solid tumor such as melanoma, head and neck, liver or kidney cancer.

The CDR3 coding sequence is TGTGCCAGCAGCGAACTGGACAGGGGGCGCGGGACCCAGTACTTC. Translation: CASSELDRGRGTQYF. The chain links TRBV7-9 to TRBJ2-5, with TRBD1 matching over 11 bases. Germline V gene lookup returns CDR1 SEHNR and CDR2 FQNEAQ (reference sequence). Trimming cost V 5 bases and J 7 bases; bases outside gene matches: 9. The CDR3 totals 15 residues. The full variable domain, with the rest looked up from reference TRBV7-9 and TRBJ2-5, is DTGVSQNPRHKITKRGQNVTFRCDPISEHNRLYWYRQTLGQGPEFLTYFQNEAQLEKSRLLSDRFSAERPKGSFSTLEIQRTEQGDSAMYLCASSELDRGRGTQYFGPGTRLLVL.

This chain uses TRBV15 with TRBJ1-2; D call uncertain. V was clipped by 0 bases and J by 7 bases, with 9 bases between them. In germline, CDR1 is LNHNV, CDR2 YYDKDF (reference sequence). The CDR3 is made up of 13 amino acids. The CDR3 DNA reads TGTGCCACCAGCAGAGATCGAACTGGTGGCTACACCTTC. Protein sequence: CATSRDRTGGYTF.

The chain joins TRBV12-5 to TRBJ1-5; 10 bases align to TRBD1. The CDR3 sequence is 18 residues long. Trimming removed 7 bases from V and 0 bases from J; junction bases left unmatched: 12. CDR1 LGHNT and CDR2 FRNRAP come from the germline V gene. The CDR3: CASALSRDRGGSNQPQHF. CDR3 nucleotide sequence: TGTGCTAGTGCCCTCTCCCGGGACAGGGGTGGTAGCAATCAGCCCCAGCATTTT.

The chain is built from TRBV28 and TRBJ2-7; no definite D call. The CDR3 covers 12 residues. Germline lookup yields CDR1 MDHEN and CDR2 SYDVKM. Trimming stripped 3 bases from V and 6 bases from J, with 9 bases between. CDR3 region: CASSLNSREQYF. The CDR3 DNA is TGTGCCAGCAGTTTGAACAGCCGCGAGCAGTACTTC. Supplemented by reference TRBV28 and TRBJ2-7, the full variable domain reads DVKVTQSSRYLVKRTGEKVFLECVQDMDHENMFWYRQDPGLGLRLIYFSYDVKMKEKGDIPEGYSVSREKKERFSLILESASTNQTSMYLCASSLNSREQYFGPGTRLTVT.

This CDR3 reads CASSDSGKGWDTQYF. The CDR3 DNA follows: TGTGCCAGCAGTGACTCAGGAAAAGGCTGGGATACGCAGTATTTT. The rearrangement links TRBV6-4 to TRBJ2-3; D gene unclear. Trimming pared 0 bases from V and 6 bases from J, leaving 13 bases between. This CDR3 has 15 residues. The germline CDR1 and CDR2 sequences are MRHNA and SNTAGT.

This sequence joins TRBV15 and TRBJ2-7; D gene uncertain. CDR3 length equals 15 residues. The germline V gene encodes CDR1 LNHNV and CDR2 YYDKDF (reference sequence). V dropped 0 bases and J dropped 5 bases, with 14 bases sitting between them. This chain's CDR3 is CATSRDFGPIDEQYF. The CDR3 region has the DNA TGTGCCACCAGCAGAGATTTTGGCCCGATCGACGAGCAGTACTTC.

The V call is TRBV28, the J call TRBJ2-7, with TRBD2 identical over 11 bases. J was trimmed by 5 bases and V by 2 bases; bases with no gene match: 5. CDR3 length equals 15 residues. Germline values: CDR1 MDHEN, CDR2 SYDVKM. The CDR3 loop is CASSLDVAGGNEQYF. DNA of the CDR3: TGTGCCAGCAGTTTAGACGTAGCGGGAGGGAACGAGCAGTACTTC.

This chain joins TRBV5-1 and TRBJ2-3; D gene unclear. The CDR3 runs to 15 residues. The V and J ends lost 5 bases and 1 base respectively, with 14 bases between them. Germline CDR1 reads SGHRS; CDR2 reads YFSETQ. The CDR3 here is CASSTLGSGTDTQYF. DNA of the CDR3: TGCGCCAGCAGTACCTTGGGTAGTGGCACAGATACGCAGTATTTT.

The V and J genes are TRBV29-1 and TRBJ2-7; TRBD1 aligns across 9 bases. With V trimmed by 8 bases and J by 6 bases, 5 bases remained unmatched. The length of the CDR3 is 11 residues. Germline loops: CDR1 SQVTM, CDR2 ANQGSEA. In nucleotides, the CDR3 is TGCAGCTCCCGACAGGGGGGCGAGCAGTACTTC. Amino acids: CSSRQGGEQYF.

J is TRBJ2-2 and V is TRBV11-3, with 10 positions matching TRBD2. The length of the CDR3 is 17 residues. J gave up 5 bases and V 6 bases, and 12 bases lay outside the gene matches. CDR1 is SGHNT and CDR2 is YENEEA in the germline V gene. In nucleotides, the CDR3 is TGTGCCAGCAGAATCCGCCTAGCGGGAGTCGGAACCGGGGAGCTGTTTTTT. This translates into CASRIRLAGVGTGELFF.

The chain links TRBV7-2 to TRBJ2-3; 7 nucleotides agree with TRBD2. In germline, CDR1 is SGHTA, CDR2 FQGNSA. This CDR3 is 16 amino acids long. V gave up 1 base and J gave up 0 bases; unmatched junction bases: 4. As DNA, the CDR3 is TGTGCCAGCAGCTTAGGTGGCGGGGGAAGCACAGATACGCAGTATTTT. Translated, it gives CASSLGGGGSTDTQYF. The full variable domain, its missing parts supplied by reference TRBV7-2 and TRBJ2-3, is GAGVSQSPSNKVTEKGKDVELRCDPISGHTALYWYRQSLGQGLEFLIYFQGNSAPDKSGLPSDRFSAERTGGSVSTLTIQRTQQEDSAVYLCASSLGGGGSTDTQYFGPGTRLTVL.

V and J are TRBV27 and TRBJ1-4; the D is unclear. V lost 5 bases and J lost 8, with 15 bases in between. The length of the CDR3 is 14 residues. Germline V gene lookup returns CDR1 MNHEY and CDR2 SMNVEV (reference sequence). The CDR3 loop reads CASSLREGWEKLFF. CDR3 coding DNA: TGTGCCAGCAGTCTGCGGGAGGGTTGGGAAAAACTGTTTTTT.

The rearrangement joins TRBV27 to TRBJ1-6; maybe TRBD1 (6 bases). Germline loops: CDR1 MNHEY, CDR2 SMNVEV (reference sequence). V dropped 5 bases and J dropped 2 bases, with 16 bases sitting between them. The CDR3 sequence is 17 residues long. The CDR3: CASSPRVRGTYNSPLHF. CDR3 coding DNA: TGTGCCAGCAGTCCCAGGGTCAGGGGAACCTATAATTCACCCCTCCACTTT.

This rearrangement joins TRBV28 to TRBJ1-2; D gene unclear. V was cut by 2 bases and J by 3 bases, with 7 bases left in between. Germline CDR1 and CDR2: MDHEN and SYDVKM. CDR3 length: 13 residues. DNA for the CDR3: TGTGCCAGCAGTTTAACGGCGGACTATGGCTACACCTTC. Protein sequence: CASSLTADYGYTF.

CDR3 amino acids: CASSLDLGREQYF. The CDR3 DNA is TGTGCCAGCAGCTTAGACCTGGGCCGGGAGCAGTACTTC. The V call is TRBV11-2, the J call TRBJ2-7, with D uncertain. Trimming took off 0 bases at V and 7 bases at J, with 10 bases between the two ends. The CDR3 has 13 residues. Per the germline V gene, CDR1 is SGHAT and CDR2 is FQNNGV.

This chain uses TRBV28 with TRBJ2-7; possibly TRBD1 for D (6 bases). The CDR3 spans 15 residues. In germline, CDR1 is MDHEN, CDR2 SYDVKM. V lost 5 bases and J lost 2, with 16 bases in between. The DNA of the CDR3 is TGTGCCAGCAGTCACACTACAGGGAGTCCCTACGAGCAGTACTTC. It codes for CASSHTTGSPYEQYF.

This chain uses TRBV5-1 with TRBJ1-1; D uncertain. Germline V lookup: CDR1 SGHRS, CDR2 YFSETQ. CDR3 length: 15 amino acids. V lost 5 bases to trimming and J lost 4 bases, with 18 bases between them. The CDR3 DNA reads TGCGCCAGCAGTTCCTACCTCGGTGGAGGCACTGAAGCTTTCTTT. Its protein is CASSSYLGGGTEAFF.

V is TRBV2 and J is TRBJ1-2; D unclear. The CDR3 consists of 15 residues. Germline assignment: CDR1 SNHLY and CDR2 FYNNEI. The V and J ends lost 6 bases and 6 bases respectively, with 20 bases between them. For the CDR3, the DNA is TGTGCCAGCAGAGTCTTGGCAGGAGTCGACCATGGCTACACCTTC. This sequence encodes CASRVLAGVDHGYTF.

The V gene is TRBV5-6, the J gene TRBJ1-2; TRBD1 agrees at 7 bases. Germline trimming cut 5 bases from V and 5 bases from J; bases unmatched to any gene: 6. CDR1 is SGHDT and CDR2 is YYEEEE in the germline V gene. This CDR3 has 13 residues. The CDR3 region has the DNA TGTGCCAGCAGTCGAGACAGGGCTTATGGCTACACCTTC. It translates to CASSRDRAYGYTF.

Points on this clone: This same CDR3 is encoded by further DNA sequences in the sample. This chain joins TRBV7-2 and TRBJ2-5; 9 bases align to TRBD2. CDR3 length: 15 residues. Germline CDR1 SGHTA, CDR2 FQGNSA. The trim removed 5 bases at V and 5 bases at J, leaving 9 bases unmatched. The CDR3 nucleotides read TGTGCCAGCAGCCGCGGGGGGGCCGGGCAGGAGACCCAGTACTTC. Its protein is CASSRGGAGQETQYF.

This rearrangement joins TRBV4-1 to TRBJ1-5; D not certain. V was cut by 0 bases and J by 0 bases, with 6 bases left in between. Per the germline V gene, CDR1 is MGHRA and CDR2 is YSYEKL. The CDR3 runs to 15 residues. CDR3 bases: TGCGCCAGCAGCCAAGATTTTGATAGCAATCAGCCCCAGCATTTT. It yields the protein CASSQDFDSNQPQHF.

The rearrangement links TRBV25-1 to TRBJ1-6, with 7 nucleotides matching TRBD1. Germline V gene data show CDR1 as MGHDK and CDR2 as SYGVNS. J lost 7 bases, V lost 3 bases, and 9 bases had no gene match. This CDR3 spans 16 amino acids. CDR3 DNA: TGTGCCAGCAGTGATTCCAGGGGGATGAGGAATTCACCCCTCCACTTT. This encodes CASSDSRGMRNSPLHF.

The V and J genes are TRBV7-3 and TRBJ2-6, with TRBD1 as a possible D gene (5 bases). V lost 3 bases and J 0 bases, leaving 9 bases between the germline ends. Germline loops: CDR1 SGHTA, CDR2 FQGTGA. This CDR3 contains 16 residues. The CDR3 nucleotides are TGTGCCAGCAGCTTGGACACGACCTCTGGGGCCAACGTCCTGACTTTC. Translation gives CASSLDTTSGANVLTF.

The CDR3 loop reads CASSPGTGVYSEAFF. In DNA, the CDR3 is TGTGCCAGCAGCCCCGGGACAGGGGTTTACTCTGAAGCTTTCTTT. The V call is TRBV5-5, the J call TRBJ1-1, with 10 bases lining up with TRBD1. Unmatched junction bases numbered 9, after V lost 4 bases and J lost 6 bases. This CDR3 region has 15 residues. CDR1 and CDR2 (germline): SGHKS, YYEKEE (reference sequence).

This clone occurred once. As DNA, the CDR3 is TGCGCCAGCAGCTGGGGGCAGACCAACTATGGCTACACCTTC. As protein: CASSWGQTNYGYTF. The chain links TRBV5-1 to TRBJ1-2; possible D gene TRBD1, 6 bases. The ends were cut back, 3 bases at V and 2 bases at J, with 11 bases in the middle. Germline CDR1 reads SGHRS; CDR2 reads YFSETQ. The CDR3 is 14 residues long.

The chain employs TRBV19 and TRBJ1-1; 10 bases map to TRBD1. The J segment lost 4 bases and the V segment lost 4 bases, leaving 6 bases of the junction unmatched. Germline V gene sequence: CDR1 LNHDA, CDR2 SQIVND (reference sequence). The CDR3 covers 15 residues. CDR3 nucleotide sequence: TGTGCCAGTAGTAGACAGGGGGCCTGGGGCACTGAAGCTTTCTTT. As protein: CASSRQGAWGTEAFF.

V usage is TRBV28 and J usage is TRBJ2-1, with D tentatively TRBD1 or TRBD2 (6 bases each). V gave up 6 bases and J gave up 0 bases, with 15 bases separating them. The CDR3 consists of 16 residues. CDR1 is MDHEN, CDR2 SYDVKM, per germline. The CDR3 DNA follows: TGTGCCAGCAGAGGAGGGGGGTTAAACTCCTACAATGAGCAGTTCTTC. Translating gives CASRGGGLNSYNEQFF.

The gene calls are TRBV2 and TRBJ1-5; D is unclear. This CDR3 comprises 15 residues. Trimming pared 2 bases from V and 4 bases from J, leaving 12 bases between. CDR1 SNHLY and CDR2 FYNNEI come from the germline V gene. This chain's CDR3 is CASSENQRRNQPQHF. CDR3 DNA sequence: TGTGCCAGCAGTGAAAATCAGAGACGAAATCAGCCCCAGCATTTT.

The chain employs TRBV7-2 and TRBJ1-2; TRBD1 is a possible D gene (5 bases). Trimming pared 4 bases from V and 8 bases from J, leaving 20 bases between. CDR1 SGHTA and CDR2 FQGNSA come from the germline V gene. The CDR3 is 15 amino acids. The CDR3 is CASSWPGTTLGGYTF. The CDR3 nucleotides read TGTGCCAGCAGCTGGCCAGGGACGACTCTCGGCGGCTACACCTTC.

The V and J genes are TRBV27 and TRBJ1-4; no firm D call. Germline values: CDR1 MNHEY, CDR2 SMNVEV (reference sequence). The CDR3 contains 15 residues. V lost 5 bases and J lost 0, with 10 bases in between. The CDR3 DNA sequence: TGTGCCAGCAGTCCCCAGACCACAACTAATGAAAAACTGTTTTTT. Protein: CASSPQTTTNEKLFF. The full variable domain, its missing parts supplied by reference TRBV27 and TRBJ1-4, is EAQVTQNPRYLITVTGKKLTVTCSQNMNHEYMSWYRQDPGLGLRQIYYSMNVEVTDKGDVPEGYKVSRKEKRNFPLILESPSPNQTSLYFCASSPQTTTNEKLFFGSGTQLSVL.